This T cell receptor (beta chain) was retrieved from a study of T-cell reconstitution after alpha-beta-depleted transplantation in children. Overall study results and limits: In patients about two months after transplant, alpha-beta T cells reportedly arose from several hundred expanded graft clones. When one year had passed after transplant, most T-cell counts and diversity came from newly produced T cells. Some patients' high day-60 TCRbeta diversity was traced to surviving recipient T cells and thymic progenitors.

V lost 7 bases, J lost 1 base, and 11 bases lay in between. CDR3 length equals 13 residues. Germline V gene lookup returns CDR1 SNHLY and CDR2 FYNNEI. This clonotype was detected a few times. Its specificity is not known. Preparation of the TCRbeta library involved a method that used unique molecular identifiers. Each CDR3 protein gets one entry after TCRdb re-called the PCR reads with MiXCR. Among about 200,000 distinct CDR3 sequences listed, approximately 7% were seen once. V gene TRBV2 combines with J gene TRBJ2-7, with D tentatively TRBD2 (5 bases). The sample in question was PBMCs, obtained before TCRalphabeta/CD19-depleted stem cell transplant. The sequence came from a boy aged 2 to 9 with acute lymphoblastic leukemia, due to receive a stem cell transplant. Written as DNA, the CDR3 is TGTGCCAGCACCGAACGGGGATCCTACGAGCAGTACTTC. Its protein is CASTERGSYEQYF.